Below, 2 T cell receptor beta chains from the same sample are listed, as sequenced in a study of beta chain features in type 1 diabetes. The antigens these receptors bind are not known. Overall study results and limits: In all four CD4+ subsets, TCRB CDR3 length was significantly, moderately reduced in type 1 diabetes.

All of the isolated RNA was reverse transcribed, so expressed TCRB transcripts were sequenced. TCRdb's copy holds only in-frame clones and misses some; the assay was immunoSEQ multiplex PCR. This sample has approximately 360,000 clones; roughly 13% occur once, and the top ten carry about 0.01%. The sample comprised naive CD4+ T cells from blood. The receptors derive from a young woman with type 1 diabetes.

V and J are TRBV9 and TRBJ2-3, with 9 bases aligning to TRBD2. CDR1 SGDLS and CDR2 YYNGEE come from the germline V gene. V dropped 4 bases and J dropped 1; count of bases not matched to a gene: 7. The CDR3 covers 16 residues. The CDR3 loop is CASSRTLAGGTDTQYF. In DNA form, the CDR3 reads TGTGCCAGCAGCCGAACATTAGCGGGAGGCACAGATACGCAGTATTTT.

This clone has a handful of counts. V gene TRBV11-2 combines with J gene TRBJ2-7; D is unclear. This CDR3 comprises 11 residues. V was shortened by 3 bases and J by 6 bases, with 6 bases between the two germline ends. Per the germline V gene, CDR1 is SGHAT and CDR2 is FQNNGV. As DNA, the CDR3 is TGTGCCAGCAGCTTCTCGGGCGAGCAGTACTTC. This sequence encodes CASSFSGEQYF.